This entry lists 22 T cell receptor beta chains sequenced from one sample in a study of blood T cell repertoires in COVID-19. Libraries were prepared by immunoSEQ multiplex PCR; TCRdb keeps only in-frame clonotypes and omits some of them. This table has 52,000 or so clones, approximately 84% appearing once. Sequencing was done on a sample of peripheral blood. All receptors come from a man between 65 and 85 years old with active COVID-19.

J is TRBJ1-1 and V is TRBV28, with 7 positions matching TRBD1. This CDR3 spans 14 amino acids. Germline trimming cut 4 bases from V and 4 bases from J; bases unmatched to any gene: 6. The germline gives CDR1 MDHEN, CDR2 SYDVKM. In DNA form, the CDR3 reads TGTGCCAGCAGTTCCCCAGGGGGTACCACTGAAGCTTTCTTT. Its protein product is CASSSPGGTTEAFF.

The V gene is TRBV7-2, the J gene TRBJ2-7; possible D gene TRBD2, 5 bases. The CDR3 runs 14 residues. The V end lost 6 bases, the J end lost 0 bases, and 12 bases lay between the germline ends. CDR1 is SGHTA and CDR2 is FQGNSA in the germline V gene. The CDR3 DNA sequence: TGTGCCAGCAGTTTTCAGCGGACCTCCTACGAGCAGTACTTC. It codes for CASSFQRTSYEQYF.

This rearrangement joins TRBV2 to TRBJ1-5; D gene uncertain. The CDR3 runs to 14 residues. Trimming cost V 5 bases and J 5 bases, with 13 bases left between them. Germline CDR1 is SNHLY and CDR2 is FYNNEI. CDR3 bases: TGTGCCAGCAGTCTGGCAGGAAAAGATCAGCCCCAGCATTTT. Encoded protein: CASSLAGKDQPQHF.

This chain uses TRBV7-9 with TRBJ2-2; D is ambiguous. Germline CDR1 is SEHNR and CDR2 is FQNEAQ (reference sequence). The CDR3 runs to 16 residues. V was trimmed by 3 bases and J by 1 base, leaving 12 bases between them. CDR3 nucleotide sequence: TGTGCCAGCAGCTTTGAGGCGCTGCTGAACACCGGGGAGCTGTTTTTT. Its protein is CASSFEALLNTGELFF. Variable domain in full (rest from reference TRBV7-9 and TRBJ2-2): DTGVSQNPRHKITKRGQNVTFRCDPISEHNRLYWYRQTLGQGPEFLTYFQNEAQLEKSRLLSDRFSAERPKGSFSTLEIQRTEQGDSAMYLCASSFEALLNTGELFFGEGSRLTVL.

This chain links TRBV7-2 with TRBJ2-1; 7 bases align to TRBD2. This CDR3 has 17 amino acids. Germline V gives CDR1 SGHTA, CDR2 FQGNSA. Trimming took 1 base from V and 6 from J; bases not matched to a gene: 12. The CDR3 sequence: CASSLGPVTSFINEQFF. CDR3 sequence (DNA): TGTGCCAGCAGCTTAGGTCCAGTGACTAGCTTTATCAATGAGCAGTTCTTC.

The rearrangement joins TRBV6-5 to TRBJ2-2; weak D call: TRBD1 (6 bases). Germline V gives CDR1 MNHEY, CDR2 SVGAGI. V lost 7 bases to trimming and J lost 4 bases, with 13 bases between them. The CDR3 contains 14 residues. The CDR3 coding sequence is TGTGCCAGCAAGGGACACCAACGCACCGGGGAGCTGTTTTTT. Its translation: CASKGHQRTGELFF.

The rearrangement joins TRBV6-5 to TRBJ2-7; 7 nucleotides match TRBD1. Per germline, CDR1 MNHEY and CDR2 SVGAGI. The CDR3 spans 15 residues. With 5 bases clipped from V and 5 bases from J, the junction kept 12 bases outside the gene matches. As DNA, the CDR3 is TGTGCCAGCAGTCCCGGACGACAGGGTAGGAACGAGCAGTACTTC. This gives the protein CASSPGRQGRNEQYF.

This chain uses TRBV9 with TRBJ1-5; TRBD1 might be the D (5 bases). The CDR3 is 14 residues long. Per the germline V gene, CDR1 is SGDLS and CDR2 is YYNGEE. V was clipped by 1 base and J by 3 bases, with 8 bases between them. The chain's CDR3 is CASSVSDTNQPQHF. Here the CDR3 DNA reads TGTGCCAGCAGCGTATCGGACACCAATCAGCCCCAGCATTTT.

The chain joins TRBV30 to TRBJ2-6; a weak D match, TRBD1 (6 bases). V shed 0 bases and J shed 2 bases, with 17 bases lying between them. CDR3 size: 18 residues. Germline CDR1 is GTSNPN and CDR2 is SVGIG (reference sequence). CDR3 coding DNA: TGTGCCTGGAGTGTCCAGCTCTCCCACAGGGCTGGGGCCAACGTCCTGACTTTC. As protein: CAWSVQLSHRAGANVLTF. The whole variable domain, filled in from reference TRBV30 and TRBJ2-6, reads SQTIHQWPATLVQPVGSPLSLECTVEGTSNPNLYWYRQAAGRGLQLLFYSVGIGQISSEVPQNLSASRPQDRQFILSSKKLLLSDSGFYLCAWSVQLSHRAGANVLTFGAGSRLTVL.

Comments on this clone: Other DNA sequences in this specimen translate into the identical CDR3. This sequence joins TRBV29-1 and TRBJ2-3; D call uncertain. V was trimmed by 0 bases and J by 3 bases, leaving 4 bases between them. This CDR3 spans 12 amino acids. The V gene's germline CDR1 is SQVTM and CDR2 ANQGSEA. CDR3 in amino acids: CSVEDHTDTQYF. The CDR3 nucleotides are TGCAGCGTTGAAGATCATACAGATACGCAGTATTTT.

As DNA, the CDR3 is TGTGCCAGCTCACCGCCAGGGGTCCCCTACGAGCAGTACTTC. Its translation: CASSPPGVPYEQYF. The chain recombines TRBV18 with TRBJ2-7; possibly TRBD1 for D (6 bases). V lost 3 bases, J lost 2 bases, and 11 bases lay in between. Germline loops: CDR1 KGHSH, CDR2 LQKENI. The CDR3 covers 14 residues.

This clone was seen a few times. The V gene is TRBV5-1, the J gene TRBJ2-2, with D possibly matching TRBD1 (5 bases). The V end lost 3 bases, the J end lost 2 bases, and 8 bases lay between the germline ends. The CDR3 totals 14 residues. Germline-derived CDR1 and CDR2 are SGHRS and YFSETQ. The CDR3 spells CASSSDTNTGELFF. Written as DNA, the CDR3 is TGCGCCAGCAGCTCGGACACCAACACCGGGGAGCTGTTTTTT.

The gene calls are TRBV7-8 and TRBJ2-1; TRBD2 aligns across 9 bases. This CDR3 is built from 16 residues. The V gene's germline CDR1 is SGHVS and CDR2 FQNEAQ. After removal of 6 bases from V and 6 bases from J, the junction contained 12 bases not matched to a gene. CDR3 sequence: CASRPILAGLTNEQFF. The CDR3 region has the DNA TGTGCCAGCAGGCCAATACTAGCGGGTTTAACCAATGAGCAGTTCTTC.

The CDR3 sequence is CASSLRLVPTYEQYF. For the CDR3, the DNA is TGTGCCAGCAGCTTGCGGCTAGTCCCCACCTACGAGCAGTACTTC. The rearrangement joins TRBV5-6 to TRBJ2-7, with D uncertain. CDR3 length: 15 residues. Germline CDR1 is SGHDT and CDR2 is YYEEEE. V dropped 1 base and J dropped 2 bases, with 13 bases sitting between them.

The chain recombines TRBV27 with TRBJ2-7; a possible D gene is TRBD1 (6 bases). The CDR3 runs to 16 residues. Trimming removed 6 bases from V and 3 bases from J, with 21 bases in between. In germline, CDR1 is MNHEY, CDR2 SMNVEV (reference sequence). The CDR3 region is CASRPGRDTLVYEQYF. The CDR3 DNA sequence: TGTGCCAGCAGACCAGGCCGGGACACTCTCGTCTACGAGCAGTACTTC.

V is TRBV6-6 and J is TRBJ2-1, with D maybe TRBD1 (5 bases). Trimming cost V 4 bases and J 6 bases, with 13 bases left between them. CDR3 length: 14 amino acids. Looked up from germline, CDR1 is MNHNY and CDR2 is SVGAGI (reference sequence). CDR3 loop: CASSFSGLSNEQFF. Here the CDR3 DNA reads TGTGCCAGCAGTTTTTCAGGGCTCAGCAATGAGCAGTTCTTC.

CDR3 in amino acids: CASSKGQGDHNEQFF. The CDR3 DNA follows: TGCGCCAGCAGCAAAGGACAGGGAGATCACAATGAGCAGTTCTTC. The chain is built from TRBV4-1 and TRBJ2-1; 8 nucleotides line up with TRBD1. CDR3 length: 15 residues. Germline CDR1 reads MGHRA; CDR2 reads YSYEKL. With V trimmed by 5 bases and J by 5 bases, 8 bases remained unmatched.

The chain is built from TRBV7-2 and TRBJ2-2, with 10 bases fitting TRBD2. The CDR3 spans 16 residues. The germline gives CDR1 SGHTA, CDR2 FQGNSA. J was trimmed by 1 base and V by 5 bases; bases with no gene match: 4. CDR3 sequence: CASSRRLAGNTGELFF. In nucleotides, the CDR3 is TGTGCCAGCAGCAGGAGACTAGCGGGGAACACCGGGGAGCTGTTTTTT.

This clone was recorded only once. This chain joins TRBV13 and TRBJ1-2; TRBD1 might be the D (5 bases). V was clipped by 1 base and J by 6 bases, with 12 bases between them. Germline assignment: CDR1 PRHDT and CDR2 FYEKMQ (reference sequence). The CDR3 covers 14 residues. This chain's CDR3 is CASSLVPGLNGYTF. The CDR3 DNA reads TGTGCCAGCAGCTTAGTCCCAGGGTTAAATGGCTACACCTTC.

This chain joins TRBV7-8 and TRBJ2-1; a possible D gene is TRBD2 (7 bases). Trimming pared 5 bases from V and 8 bases from J, leaving 19 bases between. CDR1 SGHVS and CDR2 FQNEAQ come from the germline V gene. The CDR3 length is 15 residues. CDR3: CASSPWGGLRDEQFF. DNA of the CDR3: TGTGCCAGCAGCCCGTGGGGGGGGCTCCGCGATGAGCAGTTCTTC.

This clone was seen a single time. The chain carries TRBV28 and TRBJ2-7, with TRBD1 matching 8 bases. This CDR3 is built from 16 residues. The junction had 11 bases not matched to a gene; V was cut back by 4 bases and J by 3 bases. Per the germline V gene, CDR1 is MDHEN and CDR2 is SYDVKM. CDR3 sequence reads: CASSSGETGVFYEQYF. The CDR3, as DNA: TGTGCCAGCAGTTCAGGAGAGACAGGGGTGTTCTACGAGCAGTACTTC. The full variable domain, with the rest looked up from reference TRBV28 and TRBJ2-7, is DVKVTQSSRYLVKRTGEKVFLECVQDMDHENMFWYRQDPGLGLRLIYFSYDVKMKEKGDIPEGYSVSREKKERFSLILESASTNQTSMYLCASSSGETGVFYEQYFGPGTRLTVT.

The genes are TRBV19 and TRBJ2-7; possible D gene TRBD2, 5 bases. The CDR3 has 12 amino acids. V lost 5 bases, J lost 2 bases, and 7 bases lay in between. Looked up from germline, CDR1 is LNHDA and CDR2 is SQIVND (reference sequence). Here the CDR3 DNA reads TGTGCCAGTAGTGCCGGGACCTACGAGCAGTACTTC. It is translated as CASSAGTYEQYF.